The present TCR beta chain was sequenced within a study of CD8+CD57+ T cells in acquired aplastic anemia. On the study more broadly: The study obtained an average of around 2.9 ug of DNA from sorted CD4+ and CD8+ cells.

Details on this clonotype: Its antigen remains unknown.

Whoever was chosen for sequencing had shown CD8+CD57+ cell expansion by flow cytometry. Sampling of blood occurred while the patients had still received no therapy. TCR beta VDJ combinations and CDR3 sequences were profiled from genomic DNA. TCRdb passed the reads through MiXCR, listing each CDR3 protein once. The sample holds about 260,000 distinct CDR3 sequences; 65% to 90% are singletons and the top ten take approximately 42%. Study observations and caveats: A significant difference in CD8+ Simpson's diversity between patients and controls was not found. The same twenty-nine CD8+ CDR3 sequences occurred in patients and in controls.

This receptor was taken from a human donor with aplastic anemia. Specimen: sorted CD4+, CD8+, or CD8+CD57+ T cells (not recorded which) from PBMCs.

The CDR3: CASSTCSGLRAVLLHF. Here the CDR3 DNA reads TGTGCCAGCAGCACGTGTTCGGGGCTACGAGCAGTACTTCTCCACTTT. The genes are TRBV7-7 and TRBJ1-6; perhaps TRBD1 as D (5 bases). V lost 5 bases, J lost 16 bases, and 27 bases lay in between. Germline-derived CDR1 and CDR2 are SSHAT and FNYEAQ (reference sequence). The CDR3 totals 16 residues.